This entry features one TCR beta chain sequence. The antigen is not known. This specimen comes from a study of circulating and synovial CD4+ cells in juvenile arthritis. Overall study findings and caveats: Bulk blood CD4 samples held at least an order of magnitude more or fewer genomes than CPL. Shared-clonotype fractions with synovium likely underestimate full repertoire overlap. Compared with bulk blood, circulating pathogenic-like lymphocytes shared substantially more CDR3 sequences with synovial T cells.

Sequencing used immunoSEQ multiplex PCR; TCRdb keeps in-frame clones, though not all of them. This sample yields some 33,000 clones, of which over 85% are seen a single time; 0.7% belongs to the top ten. Patients with active juvenile idiopathic arthritis donated these samples. The sequence was collected from a human donor with juvenile idiopathic arthritis. Sequencing was carried out using CD4+ T cells from blood.

The CDR3 here is CASSPGGGRTDTQYF. The CDR3 region has the DNA TGTGCCAGCAGCCCTGGGGGGGGCCGCACAGATACGCAGTATTTT. This chain uses TRBV11-3 with TRBJ2-3, with D maybe TRBD2 (7 bases). The CDR3 is 15 residues long. Germline CDR1 reads SGHNT; CDR2 reads YENEEA. V was shortened by 5 bases and J by 1 base, with 13 bases between the two germline ends.